A selection of T cell receptor beta chains follows, all from one sample in a study of identical twins. TCRdb fed the 5' RACE reads into MiXCR, producing one record per CDR3 protein. The data show hundreds of thousands of distinct CDR3 sequences, with less than 9% seen just once and over 2% held by the top ten. These data are also associated with another study on yellow fever vaccine responses in identical twins.

Sample: memory (CD45RO+) T cells sorted from blood. These receptors all come from a woman between 18 and 29 years old in good health. Both conserved end residues are part of each CDR3.

V gene	CDR3 length	CDR3 protein
TRBV2	18	CASSEALGSGRTYNEQFF
TRBV11-3	15	CASSRLSGSENEQFF
TRBV6-6	13	CASRDPISYEQYF
TRBV5-1	15	CASSPGQGERYGYTF
TRBV13	16	CASSFLQDSQNSPLHF
TRBV6-1	13	CASRGTGFEKLFF
TRBV6-2/TRBV6-3	16	CASKPGLAGDYNEQFF
TRBV6-6	12	CASSADGLEQFF
TRBV9	15	CASTLGDGLQETQYF
TRBV15	15	CATSRSGGAYNEQFF
TRBV11-1	13	CASSPLTYNEQFF
TRBV2	14	CASRGEMNTGELFF
TRBV11-2	19	CAINPPGLAGGPRSYEQYF
TRBV12-5	15	CASGPGQGTHNEQFF
TRBV4-1	14	CASRWGDADYGYTF